This T cell receptor beta chain originates from a study of blood T cell repertoires in COVID-19. The CDR3 runs 21 residues. Assay: immunoSEQ multiplex PCR; the TCRdb copy retains only in-frame clones and omits some. Among a few hundred thousand clones listed, 88% were seen once. The TCR comes from a woman between 40 and 50 years old with acute COVID-19. The specimen sequenced was PBMCs or T cells enriched from blood (not recorded which). This chain joins TRBV12-2 and TRBJ2-2; TRBD1, the table's D call, lacks a check against the DNA. TRBV12-2 is an annotated pseudogene. CDR3 sequence reads: CASRSNYSRDREILCTGELFF. The CDR3 DNA follows: TGTGCAAGTCGCTCTAACTACTCCCGGGACAGGGAGATCTTATGCACCGGGGAGCTGTTTTTT.